The 16 T cell receptor beta chains below all came from one sample that was sequenced in a study of identical twins. One entry per CDR3 protein, called by TCRdb with MiXCR from the 5' RACE reads. The profile covers hundreds of thousands of distinct CDR3 sequences, with around 6.6% appearing a single time and about 3.6% taken by the ten largest. This sample also appeared in a second study, on yellow fever vaccine responses in identical twins.

The sequencing sample was made of memory (CD45RO+) T cells sorted from blood. Receptor source: a young woman in good health.

There are many counts of this clonotype. The V and J genes are TRBV11-1 and TRBJ2-2; D call uncertain. Trimming removed 5 bases at V and 6 bases at J, with 13 bases between. The germline CDR1 and CDR2 sequences are SGHAT and FQDESV (reference sequence). The CDR3 contains 14 residues. CDR3 residues: CASSGPLGAGELFF. In DNA, the CDR3 is TGTGCCAGCAGCGGGCCTCTTGGGGCCGGGGAGCTGTTTTTT. Drawing the rest from reference TRBV11-1 and TRBJ2-2, the complete variable domain is EAEVAQSPRYKITEKSQAVAFWCDPISGHATLYWYRQILGQGPELLVQFQDESVVDDSQLPKDRFSAERLKGVDSTLKIQPAELGDSAMYLCASSGPLGAGELFFGEGSRLTVL.

The chain couples TRBV5-1 to TRBJ2-1; 16 nucleotides align to TRBD2. V lost 3 bases, J lost 0 bases, and 3 bases stayed unmatched. This CDR3 is built from 18 residues. The germline gives CDR1 SGHRS, CDR2 YFSETQ. DNA of the CDR3: TGCGCCAGCAGCTCGGGACTAGCGGGGGGGAGCTCCTACAATGAGCAGTTCTTC. Its translation: CASSSGLAGGSSYNEQFF.

The chain recombines TRBV25-1 with TRBJ2-1; a possible D gene is TRBD1 (5 bases). Germline CDR1 MGHDK, CDR2 SYGVNS. V lost 1 base, J lost 6 bases, and 7 bases lay in between. The CDR3 is 13 residues long. The CDR3 loop reads CASSESRGNEQFF. The CDR3 coding sequence is TGTGCCAGCAGTGAATCTAGGGGCAATGAGCAGTTCTTC. The full variable domain, completed using reference TRBV25-1 and TRBJ2-1, is EADIYQTPRYLVIGTGKKITLECSQTMGHDKMYWYQQDPGMELHLIHYSYGVNSTEKGDLSSESTVSRIRTEHFPLTLESARPSHTSQYLCASSESRGNEQFFGPGTRLTVL.

The V and J genes are TRBV29-1 and TRBJ2-7, with TRBD1 matching 8 bases. Trimming took 6 bases from V and 2 from J; bases not matched to a gene: 6. CDR1 and CDR2 (germline): SQVTM, ANQGSEA. The CDR3 runs to 13 residues. CDR3 in DNA: TGCAGCGTCGAACGACAGGGGACCTACGAGCAGTACTTC. Encoded protein: CSVERQGTYEQYF.

This clonotype has at least ten counts. V and J are TRBV7-3 and TRBJ2-2; TRBD2 might be the D (6 bases). V was trimmed by 3 bases and J by 0 bases, leaving 17 bases between them. CDR1 and CDR2 (germline): SGHTA, FQGTGA. The CDR3 is made up of 18 amino acids. The CDR3 loop is CASSFRGGVGANTGELFF. The DNA of the CDR3 is TGTGCCAGCAGCTTTAGGGGCGGGGTCGGCGCGAACACCGGGGAGCTGTTTTTT. Supplemented by reference TRBV7-3 and TRBJ2-2, the full variable domain reads GAGVSQTPSNKVTEKGKYVELRCDPISGHTALYWYRQSLGQGPEFLIYFQGTGAADDSGLPNDRFFAVRPEGSVSTLKIQRTERGDSAVYLCASSFRGGVGANTGELFFGEGSRLTVL.

This clonotype was observed a handful of times. V is TRBV2 and J is TRBJ1-3; D not resolved. Germline assignment: CDR1 SNHLY and CDR2 FYNNEI. The V end was cut by 8 bases, the J end by 4 bases, with 12 bases between. This CDR3 has 13 residues. The CDR3 nucleotides read TGTGCCAGCGAGAATTCGGGAGGAAACACCATATATTTT. Translated: CASENSGGNTIYF.

This clonotype was seen many times. V is TRBV4-1 and J is TRBJ1-2; perhaps TRBD1 as D (5 bases). This CDR3 comprises 14 residues. Germline assignment: CDR1 MGHRA and CDR2 YSYEKL. V shed 3 bases and J shed 0 bases, with 8 bases lying between them. In DNA, the CDR3 is TGCGCCAGCAGCCAGGACATTACTAACTATGGCTACACCTTC. Translating it yields CASSQDITNYGYTF.

This clonotype was seen a handful of times. V and J are TRBV6-1 and TRBJ2-1; D ambiguous. This CDR3 has 14 amino acids. V lost 6 bases to trimming and J lost 8 bases, with 17 bases between them. CDR1 and CDR2 from the germline V gene are MNHNS and SASEGT. CDR3 loop: CASRSDPYLDEQFF. The DNA of the CDR3 is TGTGCCAGCAGATCAGACCCTTATCTGGATGAGCAGTTCTTC.

At least ten counts were recorded for this clonotype. The gene calls are TRBV12-3 or TRBV12-4 and TRBJ2-7; 7 bases map to TRBD1. V was clipped by 7 bases and J by 1 base; unmatched bases: 4. The length of the CDR3 is 13 residues. CDR3 sequence: CASILTGSYEQYF. The CDR3 DNA reads as TGTGCCAGCATCCTGACAGGGTCCTACGAGCAGTACTTC.

This clonotype was detected a few times. Here the CDR3 reads CSASSGRPYEQYF. The CDR3 DNA sequence: TGCAGCGCCTCTAGCGGGCGACCCTACGAGCAGTACTTC. This rearrangement joins TRBV29-1 to TRBJ2-7; 8 bases are a match to TRBD2. V was clipped by 7 bases and J by 2 bases; unmatched bases: 7. This CDR3 is built from 13 residues. Germline V lookup: CDR1 SQVTM, CDR2 ANQGSEA.

This clonotype was recorded many times. The gene calls are TRBV5-1 and TRBJ1-4; no firm D call. The CDR3 consists of 14 residues. V lost 5 bases and J lost 7, with 15 bases in between. From germline, CDR1 is SGHRS and CDR2 YFSETQ. Written as DNA, the CDR3 is TGCGCCAGCAGACCCGACCCGGGAGGTGAAAAACTGTTTTTT. Residues: CASRPDPGGEKLFF.

This clonotype appeared many times. The V call is TRBV6-1, the J call TRBJ1-2; the match to TRBD1 covers 7 bases. Germline V gene lookup returns CDR1 MNHNS and CDR2 SASEGT. V lost 7 bases, J lost 3 bases, and 8 bases stayed unmatched. The CDR3 contains 14 residues. CDR3 sequence (DNA): TGTGCCAGCAAACACCGGGACAGAGACTATGGCTACACCTTC. Its translation: CASKHRDRDYGYTF.

The J gene is TRBJ2-7, the V gene TRBV7-7, with D possibly TRBD1 on 6 matching bases. The V gene's germline CDR1 is SSHAT and CDR2 FNYEAQ (reference sequence). V shed 6 bases and J shed 2 bases, with 14 bases lying between them. This CDR3 has 14 amino acids. As DNA, the CDR3 is TGTGCCAGCAGTCGAGGGGCAGGGGCCTACGAGCAGTACTTC. Protein product: CASSRGAGAYEQYF.

The chain uses TRBV15 and TRBJ2-5, with D unresolved. V was trimmed by 8 bases and J by 5 bases, leaving 12 bases between them. Germline V gene lookup returns CDR1 LNHNV and CDR2 YYDKDF (reference sequence). The CDR3 has 12 amino acids. The CDR3 sequence is CATGRHLETQYF. CDR3 nucleotides: TGTGCCACCGGAAGACATTTGGAGACCCAGTACTTC.

This clonotype was counted a few times. The chain carries TRBV7-2 and TRBJ2-1; D is possibly TRBD2 (6 bases). Per the germline V gene, CDR1 is SGHTA and CDR2 is FQGNSA. The CDR3 spans 16 residues. Trimming left V 2 bases short and J 0 bases short, with 11 bases between. In DNA, the CDR3 is TGTGCCAGCAGCTTAATGGAGGGAGGCTCCTACAATGAGCAGTTCTTC. Protein product: CASSLMEGGSYNEQFF.

The chain has TRBV5-6 and TRBJ2-7, with 10 bases identical to TRBD2. The CDR3 has 14 residues. Trimming took 3 bases from V and 5 from J; bases not matched to a gene: 5. Germline CDR1 is SGHDT and CDR2 is YYEEEE. The chain's CDR3 is CASSSLAGVDEQYF. The CDR3 DNA reads as TGTGCCAGCAGCTCGCTAGCGGGAGTCGACGAGCAGTACTTC.